Listed below are T cell receptor beta chains from one sample, sequenced in a study of OX40 agonist ivuxolimab in advanced cancers. Method: immunoSEQ multiplex PCR; TCRdb's copy keeps in-frame clones and lacks some. Seen here are 85,000 to 100,000 clones, roughly 94% observed once, and the top ten hold around 0.18%. Here the sequenced sample was CD4+ or CD8+ T cells sorted from blood, taken in a trial of the OX40 agonist ivuxolimab. Receptors were obtained from an adult with an advanced solid tumor such as melanoma, head and neck, liver or kidney cancer. Each CDR3 is given with its conserved first and last residue. A D gene is named only where the DNA matches it firmly. The size of a clone is reported for some rows only, either as once, few or many, or as a class for expanded clones.

D: .; J: TRBJ2-7; V: TRBV7-9; length: 15; size: .; DNA: TGTGCCAGCAGCTCCCCGATCGAGAGAGGGTACGAGCAGTACTTC; CDR3: CASSSPIERGYEQYF
D: TRBD1; J: TRBJ1-1; V: TRBV19; length: 13; size: .; DNA: TGTGCCAGTAGTTCAGACAGGGCGGCGAATGCTTTCTTT; CDR3: CASSSDRAANAFF
D: .; J: TRBJ1-3; V: TRBV5-6; length: 17; size: .; DNA: TGTGCCAGCAGCTTTGCCGACCACAGGGACTCTGGAAACACCATATATTTT; CDR3: CASSFADHRDSGNTIYF
D: .; J: TRBJ1-1; V: TRBV11-3; length: 15; size: .; DNA: TGTGCCAGCAGCTTATCATCAGGACTGAACACTGAAGCTTTCTTT; CDR3: CASSLSSGLNTEAFF
D: TRBD1; J: TRBJ2-4; V: TRBV19; length: 14; size: .; DNA: TGTGCCAGTAGTCGAGGACAGGACGGAAACATTCAGTACTTC; CDR3: CASSRGQDGNIQYF
D: TRBD2; J: TRBJ2-2; V: TRBV5-8; length: 18; size: .; DNA: TGTGCCAGCAGCTTGGCCCTTGTTAGCGGGTCGAACACCGGGGAGCTGTTTTTT; CDR3: CASSLALVSGSNTGELFF
D: .; J: TRBJ1-1; V: TRBV9; length: 15; size: .; DNA: TGTGCCAGCAGCCTCGGGGGGCGGGTGAGCACTGAAGCTTTCTTT; CDR3: CASSLGGRVSTEAFF
D: .; J: TRBJ1-5; V: TRBV28; length: 14; size: .; DNA: TGTGCCAGCAGTTTGGTACAGCGCAATCAGCCCCAGCATTTT; CDR3: CASSLVQRNQPQHF
D: TRBD1; J: TRBJ2-3; V: TRBV7-2; length: 15; size: .; DNA: TGTGCCAGCACCTCAGGGGGCTCCCTCCGGGATACGCAGTATTTT; CDR3: CASTSGGSLRDTQYF
D: .; J: TRBJ1-2; V: TRBV12-2; length: 16; size: once; DNA: TGTGCAAGTCGTTCTTCTATTTCGGGGTTCCGCTATGGCTACACCTTC; CDR3: CASRSSISGFRYGYTF
D: .; J: TRBJ2-7; V: TRBV28; length: 15; size: .; DNA: TGTGCCAGCAGTTACGCCGAAGGGGCAAGGGACGAGCAGTACTTC; CDR3: CASSYAEGARDEQYF
D: .; J: TRBJ2-7; V: TRBV7-2; length: 11; size: .; DNA: TGTGCCAGCAGCTTAACCTACGAGCAGTACTTC; CDR3: CASSLTYEQYF
D: .; J: TRBJ2-7; V: TRBV6-6; length: 12; size: .; DNA: TGTGCCAGCAGTCCCCTGGGTTCCGAGCAGTACTTC; CDR3: CASSPLGSEQYF
D: TRBD2; J: TRBJ2-5; V: TRBV27; length: 17; size: .; DNA: TGTGCCAGCAGTTTTCGACTAGCCGGGAGGTATCAAGAGACCCAGTACTTC; CDR3: CASSFRLAGRYQETQYF
D: .; J: TRBJ1-2; V: TRBV2; length: 13; size: .; DNA: TGTGCCAGCAGGGGGGACATCAACTATGGCTACACCTTC; CDR3: CASRGDINYGYTF
D: TRBD2; J: TRBJ2-1; V: TRBV7-2; length: 14; size: .; DNA: TGTGCCAGCACCCCGGGACTAGCTAACAATGAGCAGTTCTTC; CDR3: CASTPGLANNEQFF
D: .; J: TRBJ2-1; V: TRBV21-1; length: 11; size: .; DNA: TGTGCCAGCAGCAACTCCCTAGCGGAGTTCTTC; CDR3: CASSNSLAEFF
D: .; J: TRBJ2-4; V: TRBV11-2; length: 17; size: .; DNA: TGTGCCAGCAGCTTAGGAGAGGGGAGGAATATAAAAAACATTCAGTACTTC; CDR3: CASSLGEGRNIKNIQYF
D: .; J: TRBJ1-6; V: TRBV27; length: 16; size: once; DNA: TGTGCCAGCAGTCCCCCCCCAGGGCTCTATAATTCACCCCTCCACTTT; CDR3: CASSPPPGLYNSPLHF
D: .; J: TRBJ2-7; V: TRBV29-1; length: 12; size: .; DNA: TGCAGCGTGGTGACAGACAGATACGAGCAGTACTTC; CDR3: CSVVTDRYEQYF
D: .; J: TRBJ1-1; V: TRBV5-4; length: 13; size: .; DNA: TGTGCCACTCAAGGGCGGTCGCACACTGAAGCTTTCTTT; CDR3: CATQGRSHTEAFF
D: .; J: TRBJ2-6; V: TRBV7-2; length: 13; size: .; DNA: TGTGCCAGCAGCTTTCCTGGGGCCAACGTCCTGACTTTC; CDR3: CASSFPGANVLTF
D: TRBD1; J: TRBJ1-2; V: TRBV5-1; length: 15; size: .; DNA: TGCGCCAGCAGCCCCCGGGACAGGGGTTCGTATGGCTACACCTTC; CDR3: CASSPRDRGSYGYTF
D: TRBD2; J: TRBJ2-3; V: TRBV5-1; length: 17; size: .; DNA: TGCGCCAGCAGCTCGGGACTAGCGGGAGGAGGTACAGATACGCAGTATTTT; CDR3: CASSSGLAGGGTDTQYF